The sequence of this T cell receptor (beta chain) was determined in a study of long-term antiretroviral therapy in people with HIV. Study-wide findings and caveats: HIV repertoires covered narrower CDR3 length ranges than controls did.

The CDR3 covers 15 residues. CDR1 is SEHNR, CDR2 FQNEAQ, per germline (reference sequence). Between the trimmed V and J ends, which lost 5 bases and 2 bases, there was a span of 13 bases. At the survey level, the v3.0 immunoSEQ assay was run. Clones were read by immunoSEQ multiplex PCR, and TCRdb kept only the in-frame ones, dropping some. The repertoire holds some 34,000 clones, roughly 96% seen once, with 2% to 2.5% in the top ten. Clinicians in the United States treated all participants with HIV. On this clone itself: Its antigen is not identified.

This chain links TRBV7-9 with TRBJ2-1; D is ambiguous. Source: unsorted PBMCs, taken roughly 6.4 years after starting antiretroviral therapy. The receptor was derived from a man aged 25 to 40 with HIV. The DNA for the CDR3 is TGTGCCAGCAGCGTTGCCCCTATTGCCTACAATGAGCAGTTCTTC. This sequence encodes CASSVAPIAYNEQFF.